Each of the 15 T cell receptor beta chains below was sequenced from the same sample in a study of cytomegalovirus exposure and HLA in healthy donors. The study ran its PCR with 60 Vbeta and 13 Jbeta primers. Assay: immunoSEQ multiplex PCR; the TCRdb copy retains only in-frame clones and omits some. The table lists roughly 93,000 clones, roughly 79% of them singletons. The sequencing input was PBMCs. These receptors all come from a man aged 25-40 years in good health and CMV-seronegative.

With respect to this clone: Compared with germline, one end of the junction differs, possibly owing to a read error. CDR3 in DNA: TGTGCCAGCAGTTATACATCGGACAGGAGCCGAGGGCCTAAGGTCTTC. Its protein product is CASSYTSDRSRGPKVF. This chain joins TRBV6-5 and TRBJ2-1, with 7 bases that match TRBD1. Germline V gene sequence: CDR1 MNHEY, CDR2 SVGAGI. This CDR3 region has 16 residues.

This rearrangement joins TRBV7-2 to TRBJ2-4, with unresolved D. This CDR3 has 13 amino acids. The ends were cut back, 3 bases at V and 4 bases at J, with 7 bases in the middle. CDR1 is SGHTA and CDR2 is FQGNSA in the germline V gene. In nucleotides, the CDR3 is TGTGCCAGCAGCTTCACAGAGAAAAACATTCAGTACTTC. Its protein product is CASSFTEKNIQYF.

The chain is built from TRBV27 and TRBJ2-7; D unresolved. V was clipped by 2 bases and J by 2 bases, with 7 bases between them. Germline V gene data show CDR1 as MNHEY and CDR2 as SMNVEV (reference sequence). There are 13 residues in the CDR3. Here the CDR3 DNA reads TGTGCCAGCAGTTTACATAGTGCCTACGAGCAGTACTTC. It yields the protein CASSLHSAYEQYF.

As to this clone: The same CDR3 arises from other DNA sequences in this sample as well. V is TRBV29-1 and J is TRBJ1-2, with 10 bases identical to TRBD1. Germline V gene lookup returns CDR1 SQVTM and CDR2 ANQGSEA. The CDR3 consists of 16 residues. V was clipped by 3 bases and J by 1 base; unmatched bases: 8. CDR3 in DNA: TGCAGCGTTGATAGGACAGGGGGTCGGAATAACTATGGCTACACCTTC. Translated: CSVDRTGGRNNYGYTF.

The chain joins TRBV19 to TRBJ2-5, with TRBD1 matching over 11 bases. Germline V gene lookup returns CDR1 LNHDA and CDR2 SQIVND (reference sequence). The CDR3 is 13 residues long. V lost 9 bases to trimming and J lost 9 bases; unmatched junction nucleotides: 9. Here the CDR3 DNA reads TGTGCCAGCGGGACAGGGGGTGGTTGGGCCCAGTACTTC. Residues: CASGTGGGWAQYF.

This clone was seen more than once but under ten times. This chain joins TRBV5-1 and TRBJ2-5, with no clear D. CDR3 length: 14 residues. Germline CDR1 and CDR2: SGHRS and YFSETQ. The V and J ends lost 2 bases and 3 bases respectively, with 11 bases between them. CDR3 amino acids: CASSFDFGEETQYF. The CDR3 DNA follows: TGCGCCAGCAGCTTCGACTTTGGTGAAGAGACCCAGTACTTC.

This clone was recorded once. V and J are TRBV7-2 and TRBJ2-7; TRBD1 agrees at 9 bases. The germline V gene encodes CDR1 SGHTA and CDR2 FQGNSA. The CDR3 consists of 13 residues. Trimming at V came to 4 bases and at J to 3 bases, leaving 1 base not matched to a gene. CDR3 DNA sequence: TGTGCCAGCAGCTGGGGACAGGGCTACGAGCAGTACTTC. Translating gives CASSWGQGYEQYF.

V is TRBV5-1 and J is TRBJ2-1, with TRBD2 matching over 7 bases. Germline V gives CDR1 SGHRS, CDR2 YFSETQ. The CDR3 totals 15 residues. V lost 3 bases and J lost 4; bases outside the gene matches: 7. CDR3 nucleotides: TGCGCCAGCAGCTCCCGGGCGGGGGTTTACAATGAGCAGTTCTTC. This gives the protein CASSSRAGVYNEQFF.

The chain couples TRBV6-1 to TRBJ2-3, with a weak D call TRBD1 (6 bases). The CDR3 covers 13 residues. CDR1 MNHNS and CDR2 SASEGT come from the germline V gene. DNA for the CDR3: TGTTCTACCTTGGACAGAAGCACAGATACGCAGTATTTT. Translation gives CSTLDRSTDTQYF.

The J gene is TRBJ2-2, the V gene TRBV9; 8 nucleotides agree with TRBD2. Germline lookup yields CDR1 SGDLS and CDR2 YYNGEE. The junction had 4 bases not matched to a gene; V was cut back by 0 bases and J by 6 bases. The CDR3 runs 15 residues. The CDR3 sequence: CASSVAGGAAGELFF. The CDR3 coding sequence is TGTGCCAGCAGCGTAGCGGGGGGGGCGGCCGGGGAGCTGTTTTTT. The full variable domain, with the rest looked up from reference TRBV9 and TRBJ2-2, is DSGVTQTPKHLITATGQRVTLRCSPRSGDLSVYWYQQSLDQGLQFLIQYYNGEERAKGNILERFSAQQFPDLHSELNLSSLELGDSALYFCASSVAGGAAGELFFGEGSRLTVL.

V gene TRBV11-3 combines with J gene TRBJ1-1; 7 nucleotides align to TRBD1. V shed 5 bases, J shed 0 bases, and the junction held 3 bases outside the gene matches. Germline loops: CDR1 SGHNT, CDR2 YENEEA. The CDR3 runs to 14 residues. This CDR3 reads CASSRTGMNTEAFF. The CDR3 nucleotides are TGTGCCAGCAGCCGGACAGGAATGAACACTGAAGCTTTCTTT.

The table lists this clone with a count of one. This chain connects TRBV14 to TRBJ1-2; TRBD1 aligns across 7 bases. The CDR3 extends over 15 amino acids. CDR1 and CDR2 (germline): SGHDN, FVKESK. V lost 3 bases and J lost 4; bases outside the gene matches: 8. CDR3 sequence reads: CASSQNDRVSYGYTF. CDR3 bases: TGTGCCAGCAGCCAGAATGACAGGGTTAGCTATGGCTACACCTTC.

The V and J genes are TRBV6-6 and TRBJ2-7; 12 nucleotides match TRBD1. Germline V gene sequence: CDR1 MNHNY, CDR2 SVGAGI (reference sequence). The CDR3 extends over 15 amino acids. The ends lost 4 bases at V and 6 bases at J; junction bases unmatched: 7. The CDR3 is CASSFPGTGGSEQYF. The DNA of the CDR3 is TGTGCCAGCAGTTTCCCCGGGACAGGGGGCAGCGAGCAGTACTTC.

This chain connects TRBV6-1 to TRBJ1-5; maybe TRBD1 (5 bases). Trimming pared 6 bases from V and 0 bases from J, leaving 12 bases between. The CDR3 sequence is 15 residues long. Germline CDR1 reads MNHNS; CDR2 reads SASEGT. As DNA, the CDR3 is TGTGCCAGCAGCCAGGACAAATATAGCAATCAGCCCCAGCATTTT. This encodes CASSQDKYSNQPQHF.

This chain connects TRBV25-1 to TRBJ1-1; a possible D gene is TRBD1 (6 bases). Germline V gives CDR1 MGHDK, CDR2 SYGVNS. The CDR3 spans 14 residues. Trimming left V 2 bases short and J 0 bases short, with 7 bases between. CDR3 amino acids: CASSEQGLNTEAFF. The CDR3 DNA sequence: TGTGCCAGCAGTGAACAGGGGCTGAACACTGAAGCTTTCTTT.